Listed below are T cell receptor beta chains from one sample, sequenced in a study of T-cell memory formation after mild COVID-19. TCRdb ran MiXCR on the 5' RACE reads and lists one entry per CDR3 protein. The table has approximately 300,000 distinct CDR3 sequences, more than 15% seen once. The sequenced material came from PBMCs or a T cell subset sorted from them (not recorded which). All receptors derive from a man aged 18-30 years who had mild COVID-19 (a few samples of this study predate the infection). Cell type and time point are not known. CDR3s include the opening cysteine and the closing phenylalanine or tryptophan. A D gene is named only where the DNA matches it firmly. Size is stated for part of the rows, as once, few or many counts, or as a class when the clone is expanded.

CDR3 DNA,CDR3 protein,D gene,J gene,clone size,V gene
TGTGCAGCGGGGGAGGGGGCCTCTAACACAGATACGCAGTATTTT,CAAGEGASNTDTQYF,.,TRBJ2-3,.,TRBV7-8
TGCGCCAGCAGCCAAACCTGGGGGACAGGGGTACAAGAGACCCAGTACTTC,CASSQTWGTGVQETQYF,TRBD1,TRBJ2-5,.,TRBV4-3
TGCGCCAGCAGAATGGTCCCGGGGGCTTACGAGCAGTACTTC,CASRMVPGAYEQYF,.,TRBJ2-7,.,TRBV5-1
TGTGCCAGCAGTTACTCCCGGGGAGGGTTGCAGGGCTACACCTTC,CASSYSRGGLQGYTF,.,TRBJ1-2,few,TRBV6-6
TGCAGTGCTAGGGAAGCCAGGGAATCGAGGACTGAAGCTTTCTTT,CSAREARESRTEAFF,.,TRBJ1-1,few,TRBV20-1
TGCAGCGCTCAAGACCATGAGCAGTTCTTC,CSAQDHEQFF,.,TRBJ2-1,.,TRBV29-1
TGCGCCAGCAGTATTTACTTGGGACAGAACTACGAGCAGTACTTC,CASSIYLGQNYEQYF,TRBD1,TRBJ2-7,few,TRBV4-3
TGCGCCAGCAGCCAACAGGACCTGATGGTGAACACTGAAGCTTTCTTT,CASSQQDLMVNTEAFF,.,TRBJ1-1,few,TRBV4-1
TGTGCCAGCAGTAGACCGGGACAGGGGAAAGAGACCCAGTACTTC,CASSRPGQGKETQYF,TRBD1,TRBJ2-5,.,TRBV12-3/TRBV12-4
TGTGCCAGCAGTGACAGGGGGCTGGGCAATCAGCCCCAGCATTTT,CASSDRGLGNQPQHF,TRBD1,TRBJ1-5,many,TRBV6-5
TGTGCCAGCAGCTCCGGGCTCTGGTACAATGAGCAGTTCTTC,CASSSGLWYNEQFF,.,TRBJ2-1,few,TRBV7-9
TGTGCCAGCAGCCCCGAGGGCGTCCTTAACACCGGGGAGCTGTTTTTT,CASSPEGVLNTGELFF,.,TRBJ2-2,.,TRBV7-2
TGCGCCAGCAGTCCCGGGATCCTGAACACCGGGGAGCTGTTTTTT,CASSPGILNTGELFF,.,TRBJ2-2,few,TRBV5-1
TGCGCCAGCAGCCTAGGGTCGAATACGATTAATCAGCCCCAGCATTTT,CASSLGSNTINQPQHF,.,TRBJ1-5,.,TRBV4-1
TGCAGCGTTGGGGGGGCCCACACAGATACGCAGTATTTT,CSVGGAHTDTQYF,.,TRBJ2-3,few,TRBV29-1
TGTGCCAGCATCACACAGCGGGGAAGCTCCTACAATGAGCAGTTCTTC,CASITQRGSSYNEQFF,TRBD2,TRBJ2-1,many,TRBV7-9
TGCGCCAGCAGCTTGGGACAGGGTGGCGAGCAGTACTTC,CASSLGQGGEQYF,TRBD1,TRBJ2-7,many,TRBV5-1
TGTGCCAGCAGCTTAGATTGGGGGAACACTGAAGCTTTCTTT,CASSLDWGNTEAFF,.,TRBJ1-1,.,TRBV11-2
TGTGCCAGCTCACCACTGTCAGGGAAGCAGGCCTCCTACGAGCAGTACTTC,CASSPLSGKQASYEQYF,.,TRBJ2-7,.,TRBV18
TGTGCCACCAGCGGCCGGGACAGGGATTTAGAGACCCAGTACTTC,CATSGRDRDLETQYF,TRBD1,TRBJ2-5,few,TRBV15
TGCAGTGCTAGAGATCGGACAGGGGGAGCTTCACCCCTCCACTTT,CSARDRTGGASPLHF,TRBD1,TRBJ1-6,.,TRBV20-1
TGTGCCAGCAGCCCCGGTCGGGGGGCGCGCACAGATACGCAGTATTTT,CASSPGRGARTDTQYF,.,TRBJ2-3,once,TRBV7-3
TGTGCCAGCAGCTATGGGACCCCTCCTCGCTATGGCTACACCTTC,CASSYGTPPRYGYTF,.,TRBJ1-2,.,TRBV7-2
TGTGCCAGCCGGTGGGGAGGCAATCAGCCCCAGCATTTT,CASRWGGNQPQHF,.,TRBJ1-5,.,TRBV6-2/TRBV6-3
TGTGCCAGCAGCTTTGAGCCGGGGGTGGACTATGGCTACACCTTC,CASSFEPGVDYGYTF,.,TRBJ1-2,few,TRBV5-5
TGTGCCAGCAGTCCCATACAGGGGGCACGAAGAGTCCTGACTTTC,CASSPIQGARRVLTF,TRBD1,TRBJ2-6,few,TRBV12-3/TRBV12-4
TGTGCCAGCAGCCCGTGGGGTGGGGAAAGCTCCTACGAGCAGTACTTC,CASSPWGGESSYEQYF,.,TRBJ2-7,many,TRBV4-2
TGTGCCAGCAGCACACAGGGGGCCGGGTTTGGCTACACCTTC,CASSTQGAGFGYTF,TRBD1,TRBJ1-2,.,TRBV14
TGTGCCATCTCTAGCGGGGGGCAGAACACCGGGGAGCTGTTTTTT,CAISSGGQNTGELFF,TRBD2,TRBJ2-2,.,TRBV10-3
TGTGCCAGCAGTTCCCCCTTCTACTATGGCTACACCTTC,CASSSPFYYGYTF,.,TRBJ1-2,.,TRBV12-3/TRBV12-4
TGCGCCAGCAGCCGGACTGTCAATCAGCCCCAGCATTTT,CASSRTVNQPQHF,.,TRBJ1-5,.,TRBV5-1
TGTGCCACCAGCAGAGAGGGTCCCGTCGCTCTCTCTGAAGCTTTCTTT,CATSREGPVALSEAFF,.,TRBJ1-1,few,TRBV15
TGCGCCAGCAGCCCACGGCAGGGGGTACGTACCACGGAAATGAACACTGAAGCTTTCTTT,CASSPRQGVRTTEMNTEAFF,TRBD1,TRBJ1-1,many,TRBV4-1
TGTGCCAGCAGTGAGGGGGCTGGTTTGAACACTGAAGCTTTCTTT,CASSEGAGLNTEAFF,.,TRBJ1-1,.,TRBV2
TGTGCCAGCAGCAGGAGTCACACAGATACGCAGTATTTT,CASSRSHTDTQYF,.,TRBJ2-3,many,TRBV6-5
TGTGCCAGCAGCCCTCGACAGGGGGATAGTTCACCCCTCCACTTT,CASSPRQGDSSPLHF,TRBD1,TRBJ1-6,.,TRBV6-5
TGTGCCAGCAGGCTTGGACAGCCCGGAGAGACCCAGTACTTC,CASRLGQPGETQYF,.,TRBJ2-5,.,TRBV5-6
TGCAGTGCTAGAGATGTCTTGTCAGGCTTGTCGGGCTACACCTTC,CSARDVLSGLSGYTF,.,TRBJ1-2,.,TRBV20-1
TGCGCCAGCAGCCAAGATCTAGCGTCAGGGGCGTTCGCAGATACGCAGTATTTT,CASSQDLASGAFADTQYF,.,TRBJ2-3,few,TRBV4-3